This T cell receptor (beta chain) was sequenced in a study of blood T cell repertoires in COVID-19. In the study overall: In each case, the material was cDNA or gDNA derived from T cells, B-cell-depleted T cells, or PBMCs.

Methods used by the authors: Using reference gene primer amplification, nucleated cell counts were estimated. Libraries were prepared by immunoSEQ multiplex PCR; TCRdb keeps only in-frame clonotypes and omits some of them. The V and J calls and clone size were taken over from that table, and D and trimming were inferred from the DNA. Here the sample spans some 110,000 clones, over 80% being singletons. Material: peripheral blood. The clonotype originates from a man aged 45-65 years with acute or convalescent COVID-19.

CDR3: CATSDFQGSDTQYF. The CDR3 nucleotides read TGTGCCACCAGTGATTTCCAGGGCTCAGATACGCAGTATTTT. The rearrangement joins TRBV24-1 to TRBJ2-3; perhaps TRBD1 as D (5 bases). This CDR3 contains 14 residues. Trimming removed 1 base at V and 4 bases at J, with 8 bases between. Germline V gene data show CDR1 as KGHDR and CDR2 as SFDVKD.